The 27 T cell receptor beta chains reported below all come from one sample, sequenced in a study of T cell changes during pregnancy in multiple sclerosis. Sequenced by immunoSEQ multiplex PCR; TCRdb stores in-frame clones only, minus some. Altogether some 31,000 clones are present, 91% being singletons, with the ten largest covering about 3.9%. The sequenced sample was CD8+ T cells from peripheral blood mononuclear cells, obtained in the second trimester of pregnancy. These receptors originate from a female donor in good health, enrolled as a control in a pregnancy study.

The rearrangement uses TRBV19 and TRBJ2-7; TRBD2 agrees at 8 bases. J was trimmed by 6 bases and V by 10 bases; bases with no gene match: 11. The CDR3 loop spans 13 amino acids. Germline V lookup: CDR1 LNHDA, CDR2 SQIVND (reference sequence). CDR3 DNA sequence: TGTGCCACTTCACCGGGGGGGCCGGGCGAGCAGTACTTC. Protein: CATSPGGPGEQYF.

The chain carries TRBV9 and TRBJ2-1; TRBD2 is a possible D gene (7 bases). Between the trimmed V and J ends, which lost 7 bases and 5 bases, there was a span of 13 bases. The CDR3 is 13 amino acids. Germline V gene sequence: CDR1 SGDLS, CDR2 YYNGEE. This CDR3 is CASARGGDNEQFF. The CDR3, as DNA: TGTGCCAGCGCCAGAGGGGGGGACAATGAGCAGTTCTTC.

The chain links TRBV4-3 to TRBJ1-1; no firm D call. The V gene lost 1 base and the J gene lost 4 bases, with 10 bases spanning the gap. Looked up from germline, CDR1 is LGHNA and CDR2 is YSLEER. The length of the CDR3 is 14 residues. This CDR3 reads CASSQVYGSTEAFF. In DNA form, the CDR3 reads TGCGCCAGCAGCCAAGTCTACGGGAGCACTGAAGCTTTCTTT.

The chain combines TRBV7-3 with TRBJ1-1; perhaps TRBD1 as D (5 bases). The CDR3 spans 13 residues. The ends were cut back, 5 bases at V and 3 bases at J, with 10 bases in the middle. Germline values: CDR1 SGHTA, CDR2 FQGTGA. The CDR3 loop is CASSLGGDTEAFF. CDR3 DNA sequence: TGTGCCAGCAGCCTTGGGGGGGACACTGAAGCTTTCTTT.

The chain couples TRBV4-2 to TRBJ1-2; 9 nucleotides line up with TRBD1. Germline V gene sequence: CDR1 LGHNA, CDR2 YNFKEQ. The V and J ends lost 0 bases and 4 bases, in that order; junction bases with no gene match: 9. The CDR3 runs to 17 residues. The CDR3 region is CASSQDRGQGMVYGYTF. As DNA, the CDR3 is TGTGCCAGCAGCCAAGATCGCGGACAGGGGATGGTCTATGGCTACACCTTC.

In this sample, this clone turned up once. The CDR3 coding sequence is TGTGCCAGTAGTATAGAGGAAGCGGGGGGTGCGAACACCGGGGAGCTGTTTTTT. Protein product: CASSIEEAGGANTGELFF. This sequence joins TRBV19 and TRBJ2-2; 9 bases map to TRBD2. The V gene end was trimmed by 0 bases and the J gene end by 0 bases; junction bases not matched to a gene: 5. Germline V CDR1 and CDR2: LNHDA, SQIVND (reference sequence). This CDR3 is built from 18 residues.

The chain links TRBV15 to TRBJ2-1; D is possibly TRBD1 (6 bases). The V gene lost 5 bases and the J gene lost 0 bases, with 17 bases spanning the gap. CDR1 and CDR2 (germline): LNHNV, YYDKDF (reference sequence). The CDR3 contains 17 residues. The CDR3 sequence is CATSSDTGQSSYNEQFF. The CDR3, as DNA: TGTGCCACCAGCTCGGATACAGGGCAAAGCTCCTACAATGAGCAGTTCTTC. Drawing the rest from reference TRBV15 and TRBJ2-1, the complete variable domain is DAMVIQNPRYQVTQFGKPVTLSCSQTLNHNVMYWYQQKSSQAPKLLFHYYDKDFNNEADTPDNFQSRRPNTSFCFLDIRSPGLGDTAMYLCATSSDTGQSSYNEQFFGPGTRLTVL.

This chain uses TRBV4-3 with TRBJ2-3; D possibly corresponds to TRBD1 (6 bases). V lost 0 bases and J 6 bases, leaving 16 bases between the germline ends. CDR3 length: 16 amino acids. CDR1 and CDR2 (germline): LGHNA, YSLEER. The CDR3 DNA reads as TGCGCCAGCAGCCAAGATCATAGTGCAGGGGCGGATACGCAGTATTTT. Its translation: CASSQDHSAGADTQYF.

The V and J genes are TRBV30 and TRBJ1-1; TRBD1 might be the D (5 bases). Trimming left V 2 bases short and J 3 bases short, with 10 bases between. This CDR3 comprises 13 residues. Germline V gives CDR1 GTSNPN, CDR2 SVGIG (reference sequence). CDR3 DNA: TGTGCCTGGAGTCAGGGAGGGCACACTGAAGCTTTCTTT. The encoded protein is CAWSQGGHTEAFF.

The chain recombines TRBV11-2 with TRBJ2-5, with D unclear. CDR1 and CDR2 from the germline V gene are SGHAT and FQNNGV. CDR3 length equals 15 residues. Trimming stripped 1 base from V and 3 bases from J, with 12 bases between. The CDR3 DNA reads TGTGCCAGCAGCTTAGGAGCGTCTGAGAAAGAGACCCAGTACTTC. Translating it yields CASSLGASEKETQYF.

This chain uses TRBV30 with TRBJ1-1; 7 positions agree with TRBD1. V lost 0 bases to trimming and J lost 9 bases; unmatched junction nucleotides: 16. Germline V gene lookup returns CDR1 GTSNPN and CDR2 SVGIG (reference sequence). The CDR3 consists of 16 residues. CDR3 sequence (DNA): TGTGCCTGGAGTGTACGTGATTTAATCCGACAGGGAAAAGCTTTCTTT. Encoded protein: CAWSVRDLIRQGKAFF.

This rearrangement joins TRBV6-5 to TRBJ1-1; 8 nucleotides line up with TRBD1. After removal of 6 bases from V and 1 base from J, the junction contained 4 bases not matched to a gene. Germline CDR1 reads MNHEY; CDR2 reads SVGAGI. This CDR3 is built from 14 residues. The CDR3 DNA reads as TGTGCCAGCAGAATACAGGGGGAGAACACTGAAGCTTTCTTT. Translation: CASRIQGENTEAFF.

J is TRBJ2-7 and V is TRBV27, with D hard to call. The CDR3 sequence is 13 residues long. V lost 10 bases, J lost 5 bases, and 18 bases lay in between. Germline V gene sequence: CDR1 MNHEY, CDR2 SMNVEV (reference sequence). CDR3 loop: CATRNQVSDEQYF. Written as DNA, the CDR3 is TGTGCCACCAGAAATCAGGTTTCGGACGAGCAGTACTTC.

This sequence joins TRBV4-3 and TRBJ1-1, with 7 nucleotides matching TRBD1. Germline CDR1 reads LGHNA; CDR2 reads YSLEER. V was clipped by 2 bases and J by 0 bases; unmatched bases: 6. There are 16 residues in the CDR3. CDR3 in amino acids: CASSQLTGALNTEAFF. The CDR3 DNA follows: TGCGCCAGCAGCCAACTCACAGGGGCCTTGAACACTGAAGCTTTCTTT.

The V call is TRBV6-1, the J call TRBJ2-3; TRBD1 matches at 7 bases. Germline V lookup: CDR1 MNHNS, CDR2 SASEGT. V dropped 8 bases and J dropped 4; count of bases not matched to a gene: 9. CDR3 length: 14 residues. The CDR3 protein is CASARQGGADTQYF. The CDR3 coding sequence is TGTGCCAGCGCCAGACAGGGTGGTGCAGATACGCAGTATTTT.

The V and J genes are TRBV4-1 and TRBJ1-2, with D unclear. The germline V and J ends were trimmed by 5 bases and 3 bases, with 13 bases remaining between them. Germline CDR1 MGHRA, CDR2 YSYEKL. The CDR3 consists of 14 residues. In DNA, the CDR3 is TGCGCCAGCAGCTCCTTCGGAGTGGACTATGGCTACACCTTC. Amino acid sequence: CASSSFGVDYGYTF.

The rearrangement uses TRBV10-3 and TRBJ1-6; TRBD1 matches at 9 bases. Trimming removed 3 bases from V and 6 bases from J; junction bases left unmatched: 3. Germline V gene lookup returns CDR1 ENHRY and CDR2 SYGVKD. This CDR3 is built from 15 residues. CDR3 nucleotides: TGTGCCATCAGTGACCCGGACAGGGGTAATTCACCCCTCCACTTT. It yields the protein CAISDPDRGNSPLHF.

V gene TRBV28 combines with J gene TRBJ1-5; 7 nucleotides match TRBD1. Germline CDR1 is MDHEN and CDR2 is SYDVKM. The CDR3 spans 15 residues. The V gene end was trimmed by 5 bases and the J gene end by 0 bases; junction bases not matched to a gene: 4. The DNA of the CDR3 is TGTGCCAGCAGTCCGACAGGGTTTAGCAATCAGCCCCAGCATTTT. It specifies CASSPTGFSNQPQHF.

The V and J genes are TRBV30 and TRBJ2-7; 7 bases map to TRBD1. V lost 5 bases, J lost 3 bases, and 10 bases stayed unmatched. In germline, CDR1 is GTSNPN, CDR2 SVGIG (reference sequence). The CDR3 extends over 14 amino acids. The CDR3 DNA reads as TGTGCCTGGGAGGTCGGGACAGTGGGCTACGAGCAGTACTTC. It codes for CAWEVGTVGYEQYF.

The chain joins TRBV27 to TRBJ2-1, with 10 bases lining up with TRBD2. Germline V gene lookup returns CDR1 MNHEY and CDR2 SMNVEV (reference sequence). Trimming at V came to 5 bases and at J to 4 bases, leaving 2 bases not matched to a gene. This CDR3 region has 14 residues. CDR3 coding DNA: TGTGCCAGCAGTCCTAGCGGGAGTTACAATGAGCAGTTCTTC. Protein product: CASSPSGSYNEQFF.

This sequence joins TRBV4-2 and TRBJ2-1; a possible D gene is TRBD2 (5 bases). The CDR3 spans 15 residues. Germline V gene sequence: CDR1 LGHNA, CDR2 YNFKEQ. V was clipped by 0 bases and J by 6 bases, with 12 bases between them. The CDR3 loop reads CASSQDFGEANEQFF. CDR3 in DNA: TGTGCCAGCAGCCAAGATTTCGGGGAAGCCAATGAGCAGTTCTTC.

The chain links TRBV7-8 to TRBJ2-1, with D unclear. The CDR3 is made up of 15 amino acids. Germline-derived CDR1 and CDR2 are SGHVS and FQNEAQ. V lost 2 bases to trimming and J lost 5 bases, with 13 bases between them. The CDR3: CASSLRGFGDNEQFF. Here the CDR3 DNA reads TGTGCCAGCAGCTTAAGAGGCTTCGGCGACAATGAGCAGTTCTTC.

J is TRBJ2-2 and V is TRBV11-2; D not certain. Germline CDR1 and CDR2: SGHAT and FQNNGV. The CDR3 has 15 amino acids. The V end was cut by 4 bases, the J end by 1 base, with 10 bases between. The CDR3 sequence: CASSSRELNTGELFF. The CDR3, as DNA: TGTGCCAGCAGCTCCCGAGAGTTGAACACCGGGGAGCTGTTTTTT.

The chain uses TRBV11-1 and TRBJ2-5, with unresolved D. The CDR3 consists of 15 residues. Germline lookup yields CDR1 SGHAT and CDR2 FQDESV (reference sequence). Trimming shortened V by 4 bases and J by 5 bases, and 17 bases separated the two germline ends. This chain's CDR3 is CASSSYRVASETQYF. The CDR3 DNA follows: TGTGCCAGCAGCTCCTACCGGGTAGCCTCGGAGACCCAGTACTTC.

The rearrangement joins TRBV18 to TRBJ2-7; 8 nucleotides align to TRBD1. CDR1 and CDR2 (germline): KGHSH, LQKENI. Trimming cost V 2 bases and J 4 bases; bases outside gene matches: 10. CDR3 length equals 16 residues. The CDR3 spells CASSPNIGQGRYEQYF. CDR3 bases: TGTGCCAGCTCACCAAACATAGGACAGGGAAGGTACGAGCAGTACTTC.

The sample holds one count of this clone. The chain couples TRBV11-2 to TRBJ1-6, with 7 bases fitting TRBD1. Trimming removed 2 bases from V and 8 bases from J; junction bases left unmatched: 9. CDR3 length equals 16 residues. From germline, CDR1 is SGHAT and CDR2 FQNNGV. The CDR3 region is CASSLHPEGAYSPLHF. CDR3 in DNA: TGTGCCAGCAGCTTACATCCGGAGGGGGCTTATTCACCCCTCCACTTT.

The chain links TRBV6-1 to TRBJ1-6; D possibly corresponds to TRBD1 (5 bases). The CDR3 loop spans 17 amino acids. Germline-derived CDR1 and CDR2 are MNHNS and SASEGT. The ends were cut back, 1 base at V and 8 bases at J, with 18 bases in the middle. The CDR3 DNA sequence: TGTGCCAGCAGTGAAGGTGTGCAGGGCAGTAAGGATTCACCCCTCCACTTT. Its protein is CASSEGVQGSKDSPLHF.